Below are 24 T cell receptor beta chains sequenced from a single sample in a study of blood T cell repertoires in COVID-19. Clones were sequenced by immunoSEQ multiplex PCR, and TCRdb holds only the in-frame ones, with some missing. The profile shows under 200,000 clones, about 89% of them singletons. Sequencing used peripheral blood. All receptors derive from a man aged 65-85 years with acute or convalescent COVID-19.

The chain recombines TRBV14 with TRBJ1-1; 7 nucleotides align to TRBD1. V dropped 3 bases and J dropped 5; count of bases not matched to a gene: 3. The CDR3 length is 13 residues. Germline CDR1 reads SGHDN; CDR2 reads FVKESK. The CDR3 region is CASSQTGWTEAFF. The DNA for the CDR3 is TGTGCCAGCAGCCAGACAGGGTGGACTGAAGCTTTCTTT.

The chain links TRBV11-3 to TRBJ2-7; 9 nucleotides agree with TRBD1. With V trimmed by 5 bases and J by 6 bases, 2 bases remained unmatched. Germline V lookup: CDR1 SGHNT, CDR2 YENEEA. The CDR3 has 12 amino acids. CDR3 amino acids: CASSETGGEQYF. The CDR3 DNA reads TGTGCCAGCAGCGAGACAGGGGGCGAGCAGTACTTC.

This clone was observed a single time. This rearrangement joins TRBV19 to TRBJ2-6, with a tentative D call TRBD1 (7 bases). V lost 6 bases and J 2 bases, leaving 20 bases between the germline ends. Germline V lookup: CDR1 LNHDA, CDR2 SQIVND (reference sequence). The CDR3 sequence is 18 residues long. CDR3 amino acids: CASSSPYRGGTGANVLTF. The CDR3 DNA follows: TGTGCCAGTAGCTCACCTTACAGGGGAGGTACTGGGGCCAACGTCCTGACTTTC.

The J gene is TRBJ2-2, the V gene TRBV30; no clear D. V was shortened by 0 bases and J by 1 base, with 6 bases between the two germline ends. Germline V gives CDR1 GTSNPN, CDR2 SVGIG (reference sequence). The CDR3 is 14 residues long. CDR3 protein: CAWSVTLNTGELFF. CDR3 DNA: TGTGCCTGGAGTGTAACTCTGAACACCGGGGAGCTGTTTTTT. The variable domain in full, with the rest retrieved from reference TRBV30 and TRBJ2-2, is SQTIHQWPATLVQPVGSPLSLECTVEGTSNPNLYWYRQAAGRGLQLLFYSVGIGQISSEVPQNLSASRPQDRQFILSSKKLLLSDSGFYLCAWSVTLNTGELFFGEGSRLTVL.

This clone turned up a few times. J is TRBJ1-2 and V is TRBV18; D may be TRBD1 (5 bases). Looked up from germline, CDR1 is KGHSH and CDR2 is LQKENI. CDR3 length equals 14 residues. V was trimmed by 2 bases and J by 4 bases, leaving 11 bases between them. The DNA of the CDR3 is TGTGCCAGCTCACCAGACAGACAGTTCTATGGCTACACCTTC. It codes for CASSPDRQFYGYTF.

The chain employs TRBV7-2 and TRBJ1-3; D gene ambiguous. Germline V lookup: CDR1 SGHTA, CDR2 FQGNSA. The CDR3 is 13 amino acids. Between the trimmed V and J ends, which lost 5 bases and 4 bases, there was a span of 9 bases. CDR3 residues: CASSTRVGNTIYF. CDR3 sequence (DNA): TGTGCCAGCAGCACTCGGGTGGGAAACACCATATATTTT.

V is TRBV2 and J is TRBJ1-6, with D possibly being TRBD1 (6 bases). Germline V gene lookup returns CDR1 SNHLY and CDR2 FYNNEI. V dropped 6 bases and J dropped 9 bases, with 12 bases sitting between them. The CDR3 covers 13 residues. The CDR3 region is CASRRAQGSPLHF. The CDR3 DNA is TGTGCCAGCAGGAGAGCACAGGGTTCACCCCTCCACTTT.

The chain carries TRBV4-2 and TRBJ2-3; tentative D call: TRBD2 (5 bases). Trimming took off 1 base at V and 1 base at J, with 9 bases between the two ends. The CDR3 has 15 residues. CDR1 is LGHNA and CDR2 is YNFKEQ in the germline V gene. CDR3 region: CASSQGIGGTDTQYF. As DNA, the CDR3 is TGTGCCAGCAGCCAAGGAATCGGGGGCACAGATACGCAGTATTTT.

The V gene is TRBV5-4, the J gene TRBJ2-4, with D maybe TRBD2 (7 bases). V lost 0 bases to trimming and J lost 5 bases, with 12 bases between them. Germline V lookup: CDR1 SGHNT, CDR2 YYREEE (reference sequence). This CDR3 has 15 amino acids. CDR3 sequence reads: CASSLGGGGENIQYF. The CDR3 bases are TGTGCCAGCAGCTTGGGTGGCGGGGGCGAAAACATTCAGTACTTC.

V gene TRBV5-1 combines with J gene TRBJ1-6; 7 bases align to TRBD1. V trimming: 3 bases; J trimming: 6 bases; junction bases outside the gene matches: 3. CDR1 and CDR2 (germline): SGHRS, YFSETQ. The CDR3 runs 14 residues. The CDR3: CASSSQGLNSPLHF. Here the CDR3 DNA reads TGCGCCAGCAGCTCACAGGGGCTTAATTCACCCCTCCACTTT.

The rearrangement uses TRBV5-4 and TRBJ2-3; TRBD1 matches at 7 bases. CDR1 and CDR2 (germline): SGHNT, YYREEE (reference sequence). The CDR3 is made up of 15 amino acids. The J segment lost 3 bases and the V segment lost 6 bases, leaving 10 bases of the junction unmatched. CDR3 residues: CASKLRQGSTDTQYF. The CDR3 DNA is TGTGCCAGCAAACTGAGACAGGGATCAACAGATACGCAGTATTTT.

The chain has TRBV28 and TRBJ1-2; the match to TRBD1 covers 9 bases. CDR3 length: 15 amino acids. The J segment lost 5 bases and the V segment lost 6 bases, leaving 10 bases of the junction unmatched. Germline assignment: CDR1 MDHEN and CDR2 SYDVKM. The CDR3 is CASRDRGNKKYGYTF. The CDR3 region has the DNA TGTGCCAGCAGGGACAGGGGAAATAAAAAGTATGGCTACACCTTC.

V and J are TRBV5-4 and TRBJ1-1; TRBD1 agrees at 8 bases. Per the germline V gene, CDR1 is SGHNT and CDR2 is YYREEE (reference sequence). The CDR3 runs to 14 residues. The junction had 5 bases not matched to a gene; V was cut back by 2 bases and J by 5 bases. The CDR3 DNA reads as TGTGCCAGCAGCTTAACACAGGGGGAGACTGAAGCTTTCTTT. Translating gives CASSLTQGETEAFF.

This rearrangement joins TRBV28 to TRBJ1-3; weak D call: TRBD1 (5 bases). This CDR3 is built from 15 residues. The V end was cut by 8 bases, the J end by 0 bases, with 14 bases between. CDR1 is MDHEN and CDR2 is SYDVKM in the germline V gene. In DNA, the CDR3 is TGTGCCAGCCAAGGGAGGGGAGGCTCTGGAAACACCATATATTTT. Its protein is CASQGRGGSGNTIYF.

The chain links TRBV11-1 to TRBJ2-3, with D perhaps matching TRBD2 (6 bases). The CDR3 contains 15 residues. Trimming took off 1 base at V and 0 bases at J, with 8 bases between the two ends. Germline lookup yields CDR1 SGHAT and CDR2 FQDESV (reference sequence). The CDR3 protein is CASSLVGGSTDTQYF. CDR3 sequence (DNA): TGTGCCAGCAGCTTAGTGGGAGGAAGCACAGATACGCAGTATTTT.

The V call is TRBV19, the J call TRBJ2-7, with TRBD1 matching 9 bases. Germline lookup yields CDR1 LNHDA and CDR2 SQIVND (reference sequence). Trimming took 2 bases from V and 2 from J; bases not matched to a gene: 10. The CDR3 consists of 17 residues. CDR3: CASSISHDRGNPYEQYF. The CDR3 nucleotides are TGTGCCAGTAGTATAAGCCATGACAGGGGGAATCCCTACGAGCAGTACTTC.

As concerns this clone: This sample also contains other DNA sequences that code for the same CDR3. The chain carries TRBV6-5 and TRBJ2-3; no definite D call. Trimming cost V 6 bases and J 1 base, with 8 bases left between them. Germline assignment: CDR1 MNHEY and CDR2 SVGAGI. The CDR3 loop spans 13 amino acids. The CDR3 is CASSLPGTDTQYF. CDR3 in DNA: TGTGCCAGCAGCCTCCCGGGCACAGATACGCAGTATTTT.

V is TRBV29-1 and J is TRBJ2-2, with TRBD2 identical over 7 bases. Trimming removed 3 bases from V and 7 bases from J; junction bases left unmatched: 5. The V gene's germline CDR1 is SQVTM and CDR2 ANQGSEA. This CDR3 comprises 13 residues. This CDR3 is CSVEGGYGGELFF. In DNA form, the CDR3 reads TGCAGCGTTGAGGGGGGGTACGGCGGGGAGCTGTTTTTT.

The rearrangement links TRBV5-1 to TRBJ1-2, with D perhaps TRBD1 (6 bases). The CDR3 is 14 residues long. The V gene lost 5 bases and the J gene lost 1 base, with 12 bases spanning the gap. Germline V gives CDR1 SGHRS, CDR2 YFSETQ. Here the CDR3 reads CASRDSMLNYGYTF. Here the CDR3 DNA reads TGCGCCAGCAGGGACAGCATGCTTAACTATGGCTACACCTTC.

CDR3 coding DNA: TGTGCCTCTATAACGGGGGGTCATGGCTACACCTTC. This encodes CASITGGHGYTF. The V gene is TRBV30, the J gene TRBJ1-2, with a possible D match to TRBD1 (5 bases). Germline V lookup: CDR1 GTSNPN, CDR2 SVGIG (reference sequence). V was clipped by 7 bases and J by 6 bases, with 15 bases between them. The CDR3 has 12 residues.

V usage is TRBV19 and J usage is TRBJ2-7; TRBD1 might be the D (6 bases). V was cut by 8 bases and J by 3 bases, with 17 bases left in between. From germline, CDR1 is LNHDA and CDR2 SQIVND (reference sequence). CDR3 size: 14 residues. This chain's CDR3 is CASSGGWGSYEQYF. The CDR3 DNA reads TGTGCCAGTTCTGGGGGCTGGGGGAGCTACGAGCAGTACTTC.

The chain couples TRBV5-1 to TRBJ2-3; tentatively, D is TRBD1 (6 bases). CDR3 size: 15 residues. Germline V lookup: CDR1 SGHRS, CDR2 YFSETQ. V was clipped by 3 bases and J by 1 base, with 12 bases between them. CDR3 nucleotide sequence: TGCGCCAGCAGCTCCTACAGGGATGGCACAGATACGCAGTATTTT. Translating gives CASSSYRDGTDTQYF.

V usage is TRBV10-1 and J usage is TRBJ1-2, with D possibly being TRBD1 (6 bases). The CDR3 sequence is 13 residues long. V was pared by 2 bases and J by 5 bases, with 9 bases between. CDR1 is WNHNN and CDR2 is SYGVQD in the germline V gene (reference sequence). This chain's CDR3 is CASSENTGYGYTF. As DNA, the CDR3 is TGCGCCAGCAGTGAGAATACAGGGTATGGCTACACCTTC.

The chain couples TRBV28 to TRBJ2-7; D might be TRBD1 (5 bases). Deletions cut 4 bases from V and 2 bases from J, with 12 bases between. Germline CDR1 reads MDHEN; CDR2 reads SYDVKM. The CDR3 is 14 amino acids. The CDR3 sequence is CASSYTGHTYEQYF. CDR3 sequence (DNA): TGTGCCAGCAGTTACACAGGTCATACCTACGAGCAGTACTTC.